A selection of T cell receptor beta chains follows, all from one sample in a study of blood T cells in healthy people across ages. TCRdb itself ran the 5' RACE reads through MiXCR, one entry per CDR3 protein. The sample records some 1.4 million distinct CDR3 sequences, 40% to 50% being singletons. Sequencing was performed on blood. The receptors stem from a woman in her late teens or twenties in good health. CDR3s include the opening cysteine and the closing phenylalanine or tryptophan. D genes are given only for firm matches. Size tells how often a clone was seen (once, few, many) or the class of an expanded clone, and some rows leave it out.

clone_size j_call v_call d_call cdr3_nt cdr3_aa
NA TRBJ2-3 TRBV7-6 NA TGTGCCAGCAGCTTAGGGGGACTGCCCCCGTCCGCGCAGTATTTT CASSLGGLPPSAQYF
NA TRBJ2-1 TRBV3-1 TRBD2 TGTGCCAGCAGCCAAGATTTGGTAACTAGCGCCTACAATGAGCAGTTCTTC CASSQDLVTSAYNEQFF
NA TRBJ2-5 TRBV25-1 NA TGTGCCAGCAGTCCATCTAGTAAATCAGAGACCCAGTACTTC CASSPSSKSETQYF
NA TRBJ1-1 TRBV4-1 TRBD1 TGCGCCAGCAGCCAAGCACCAGGGGGTTTCACTGAAGCTTTCTTT CASSQAPGGFTEAFF
few TRBJ2-1 TRBV15 TRBD2 TGTGCCACCAGCAGAGAGGGCGGGGGTGGTAATGAGCAGTTCTTC CATSREGGGGNEQFF
NA TRBJ1-3 TRBV6-5 TRBD1 TGTGCCAGCCGGATGGGACAGGGGTTCTCTGGAAACACCATATATTTT CASRMGQGFSGNTIYF
NA TRBJ2-7 TRBV20-1 TRBD2 TGCAGTGCTATAAGTCCTAGCGGGGGAGGTCGCGAGCAGTACTTC CSAISPSGGGREQYF
NA TRBJ1-2 TRBV29-1 NA TGCAGCGTTGAAGATAGGTCGGGGGGCGGTGGCTACACCTTC CSVEDRSGGGGYTF
few TRBJ1-2 TRBV20-1 NA TGCAGCCAGCGCGCAGGAGAACAAACTACCGGCTACACCTTC CSQRAGEQTTGYTF
once TRBJ1-5 TRBV2 TRBD1 TGTGCCAGCAGGGTACAGGGGGGAAGGAATCAGCCCCAGCATTTT CASRVQGGRNQPQHF
NA TRBJ1-2 TRBV6-5 NA TGTGCCAGCAGGGGCTCCGTGGTGGGAGGCTACACCTTC CASRGSVVGGYTF
NA TRBJ2-3 TRBV20-1 NA TGCAGTGCGGGGTCGGGGGAGACCACAGATACGCAGTATTTT CSAGSGETTDTQYF
NA TRBJ1-2 TRBV20-1 NA TGCAGTGCCAGCAGATGGGACCTCGACTATGGCTACACCTTC CSASRWDLDYGYTF
NA TRBJ2-1 TRBV9 TRBD2 TGTGCCAGCAGCGTAGCTCCCAGCGGGAGTTCCTACAATGAGCAGTTCTTC CASSVAPSGSSYNEQFF
NA TRBJ2-7 TRBV6-5 TRBD2 TGTGCCAGCAGGCCCCTTAGCGGGGGGTTCTACGAGCAGTACTTC CASRPLSGGFYEQYF
few TRBJ2-7 TRBV2 NA TGTGCCAGCAGTGAATCCCTCTCTGTGGAGGGATCGTACGAGCAGTACTTC CASSESLSVEGSYEQYF
NA TRBJ2-5 TRBV3-1 TRBD2 TGTGTCAGCAGCAAACCCGGGACTAGCGGACAAGAGACCCAGTACTTC CVSSKPGTSGQETQYF
NA TRBJ2-5 TRBV18 TRBD1 TGTGCCAGCTCACCCGACAACCGACAGGGGAGATTGCAAGAGACCCAGTACTTC CASSPDNRQGRLQETQYF
NA TRBJ1-5 TRBV6-6 TRBD1 TGTGCCAGCAGTTACGGGACAGCGTCAGGCGGCAATCAGCCCCAGCATTTT CASSYGTASGGNQPQHF
few TRBJ2-5 TRBV30 TRBD1 TGTGCCTGGAGTTCCCTTGGGACAGGACAAGAGACCCAGTACTTC CAWSSLGTGQETQYF
few TRBJ2-4 TRBV7-9 TRBD2 TGTGCCAGCAGCCCCCTTACTGGCGGGAGTGCCAAAAACATTCAGTACTTC CASSPLTGGSAKNIQYF
many TRBJ2-7 TRBV9 NA TGTGCCAGCAGCCCCGGACTCCCCTCCTACGAGCAGTACTTC CASSPGLPSYEQYF
NA TRBJ1-1 TRBV29-1 NA TGCAGCGTTGTTGGGGGGGGAAGGACTGAAGCTTTCTTT CSVVGGGRTEAFF
NA TRBJ1-5 TRBV6-1 NA TGTGCCAGCAGGGCAGGGGTCGCGAATCAGCCCCAGCATTTT CASRAGVANQPQHF
NA TRBJ1-2 TRBV2 NA TGTGCCAGCAATCTCCGGGACACTACTTACTATGGCTACACCTTC CASNLRDTTYYGYTF
NA TRBJ1-2 TRBV12-3/TRBV12-4 TRBD1 TGTGCCAGCAGTTTGGGGGACAGGAAATACTATGGCTACACCTTC CASSLGDRKYYGYTF
NA TRBJ2-5 TRBV6-1 NA TGTGCCAGCATGGCGGGGACGGAGACCCAGTACTTC CASMAGTETQYF
NA TRBJ2-7 TRBV5-6 NA TGTGCCAGCCGGGCGTCACAGAATACCTACGAGCAGTACTTC CASRASQNTYEQYF
NA TRBJ2-3 TRBV12-3/TRBV12-4 NA TGTGCCAGCAGTTTCGGAGTACCACCCACAGATACGCAGTATTTT CASSFGVPPTDTQYF
NA TRBJ1-2 TRBV11-2 NA TGTGCCAGCAGCTTAATGCGGGATGGCTACACCTTC CASSLMRDGYTF
NA TRBJ1-1 TRBV20-1 TRBD1 TGCAGTGCTAGGGGGGACAGGGGAGACACTGAAGCTTTCTTT CSARGDRGDTEAFF
NA TRBJ1-4 TRBV30 NA TGTGCCTGGAGTGGAAGTGAAAAACTGTTTTTT CAWSGSEKLFF